This record covers a single TCR beta chain. The antigen is not known. This sample was included in a study of cytomegalovirus exposure and HLA in healthy donors. Study-level results: Most of the TCR beta V segments (in an earlier analysis) were productive either about 90% or about 30% of the time. Analyzed later, association rates of TCRs varied across HLA loci, with DRB1 most and HLA-C fewest. The study listed roughly 160 cytomegalovirus-associated TCR beta chains.

V dropped 0 bases and J dropped 0 bases, with 12 bases sitting between them. Germline V CDR1 and CDR2: MNHNS, SASEGT. This CDR3 is built from 17 residues. The PCR used 60 Vbeta and 13 Jbeta primers. Sequencing used immunoSEQ multiplex PCR; TCRdb keeps in-frame clones, though not all of them. The table lists about 120,000 clones, around 86% of them singletons. The sample comprised PBMCs. This chain links TRBV6-1 with TRBJ2-1; tentative D call: TRBD2 (6 bases). The clonotype originates from a woman aged 40-49 years in good health and CMV-seronegative. The CDR3 is CASSEALGGSSYNEQFF. CDR3 nucleotide sequence: TGTGCCAGCAGTGAAGCGCTTGGGGGGAGCTCCTACAATGAGCAGTTCTTC.